This record covers a single TCR beta chain. No antigen is known for it. The data were obtained in a study of T cell responses to AZD1222 COVID-19 vaccine. The study's findings and limits: Sampling captured repertoires only after the peak T cell response. Across the whole spike, CD4 TCRs peaked at regions 160-218 and 743-854. Most donors were white British, females outnumbered males, and clonal diversity was possibly underestimated.

Clones were sequenced by immunoSEQ multiplex PCR, and TCRdb holds only the in-frame ones, with some missing. The table has 95,000 to 150,000 clones, approximately 85% seen once. The trim removed 3 bases at V and 2 bases at J, leaving 5 bases unmatched. Germline CDR1 is LGHDT and CDR2 is YNNKEL (reference sequence). This CDR3 has 16 residues. The material was peripheral blood, obtained on day 0 of AZD1222 vaccination. The clonotype originates from an adult in good health. The chain uses TRBV3-1 (or the pseudogene TRBV3-2) and TRBJ2-3; 10 bases agree with TRBD2. CDR3 in DNA: TGTGCCAGCAGCCAGGGACTAGCGAGATACACAGATACGCAGTATTTT. Translated: CASSQGLARYTDTQYF.